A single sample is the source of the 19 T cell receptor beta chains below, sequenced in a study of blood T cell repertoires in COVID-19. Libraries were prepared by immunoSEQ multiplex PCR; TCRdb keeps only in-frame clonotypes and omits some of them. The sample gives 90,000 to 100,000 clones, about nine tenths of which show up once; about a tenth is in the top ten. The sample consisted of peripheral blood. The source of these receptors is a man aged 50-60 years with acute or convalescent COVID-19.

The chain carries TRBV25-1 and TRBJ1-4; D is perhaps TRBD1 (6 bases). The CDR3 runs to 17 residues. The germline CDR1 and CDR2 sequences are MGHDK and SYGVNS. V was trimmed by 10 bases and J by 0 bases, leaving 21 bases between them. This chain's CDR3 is CATQGRGNTATNEKLFF. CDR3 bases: TGTGCCACCCAGGGGAGGGGGAATACCGCAACTAATGAAAAACTGTTTTTT. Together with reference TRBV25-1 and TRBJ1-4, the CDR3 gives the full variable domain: EADIYQTPRYLVIGTGKKITLECSQTMGHDKMYWYQQDPGMELHLIHYSYGVNSTEKGDLSSESTVSRIRTEHFPLTLESARPSHTSQYLCATQGRGNTATNEKLFFGSGTQLSVL.

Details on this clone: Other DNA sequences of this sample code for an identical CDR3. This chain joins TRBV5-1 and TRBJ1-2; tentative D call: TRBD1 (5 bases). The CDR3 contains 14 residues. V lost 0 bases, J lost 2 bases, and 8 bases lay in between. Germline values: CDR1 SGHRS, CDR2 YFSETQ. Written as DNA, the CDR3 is TGCGCCAGCAGCTTGGGAACAGGAAACTATGGCTACACCTTC. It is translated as CASSLGTGNYGYTF.

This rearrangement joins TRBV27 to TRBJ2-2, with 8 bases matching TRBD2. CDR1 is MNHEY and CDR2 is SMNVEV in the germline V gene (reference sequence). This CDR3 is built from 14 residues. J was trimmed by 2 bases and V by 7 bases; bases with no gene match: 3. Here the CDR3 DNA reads TGTGCCAGCACAGGGACTAGTAACACCGGGGAGCTGTTTTTT. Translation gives CASTGTSNTGELFF.

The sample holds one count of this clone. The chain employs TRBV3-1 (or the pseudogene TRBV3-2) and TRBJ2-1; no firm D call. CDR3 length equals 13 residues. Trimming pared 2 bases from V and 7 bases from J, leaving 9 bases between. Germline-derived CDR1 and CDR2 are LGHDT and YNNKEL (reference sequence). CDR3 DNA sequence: TGTGCCAGCAGCCAAAACGCGTTGAATGAGCAGTTCTTC. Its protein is CASSQNALNEQFF.

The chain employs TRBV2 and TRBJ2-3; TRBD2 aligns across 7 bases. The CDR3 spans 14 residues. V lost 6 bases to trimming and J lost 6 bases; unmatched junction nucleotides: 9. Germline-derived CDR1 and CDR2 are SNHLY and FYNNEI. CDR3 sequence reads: CASSGSGLGDTQYF. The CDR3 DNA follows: TGTGCCAGCAGCGGTAGCGGACTAGGCGATACGCAGTATTTT.

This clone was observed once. The CDR3 region has the DNA TGTGCCAGCAGCCGACCCGGACTAGCGGGAGCAAACTCCTACAATGAGCAGTTCTTC. It is translated as CASSRPGLAGANSYNEQFF. The chain uses TRBV27 and TRBJ2-1; 13 bases fit TRBD2. CDR3 length equals 19 residues. Germline CDR1 reads MNHEY; CDR2 reads SMNVEV (reference sequence). The V and J ends lost 6 bases and 0 bases, in that order; junction bases with no gene match: 11.

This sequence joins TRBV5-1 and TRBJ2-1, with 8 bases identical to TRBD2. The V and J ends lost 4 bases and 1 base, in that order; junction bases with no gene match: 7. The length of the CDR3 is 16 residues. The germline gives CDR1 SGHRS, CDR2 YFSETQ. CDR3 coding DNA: TGCGCCAGCAGCCGCGGCATAGCGGGATCCTACAATGAGCAGTTCTTC. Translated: CASSRGIAGSYNEQFF.

Here the CDR3 DNA reads TGCGCCAGCAGCCAAGATCCCCGTCCCGGCCCGAGAGGGACTGAAGCTTTCTTT. This encodes CASSQDPRPGPRGTEAFF. The chain combines TRBV4-1 with TRBJ1-1; D unresolved. Trimming left V 0 bases short and J 5 bases short, with 22 bases between. CDR1 and CDR2 from the germline V gene are MGHRA and YSYEKL. CDR3 length: 18 amino acids.

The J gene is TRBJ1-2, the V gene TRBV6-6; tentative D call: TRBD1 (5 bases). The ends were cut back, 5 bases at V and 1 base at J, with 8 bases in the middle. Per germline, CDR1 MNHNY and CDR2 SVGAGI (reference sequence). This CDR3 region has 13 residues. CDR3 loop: CASSPQDNYGYTF. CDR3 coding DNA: TGTGCCAGCAGTCCACAGGATAACTATGGCTACACCTTC.

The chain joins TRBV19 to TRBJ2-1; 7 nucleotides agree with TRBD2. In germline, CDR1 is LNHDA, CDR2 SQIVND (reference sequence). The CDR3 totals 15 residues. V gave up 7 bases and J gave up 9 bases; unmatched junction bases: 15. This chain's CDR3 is CASKNAGRQRGEQFF. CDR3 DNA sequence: TGTGCCAGTAAGAACGCCGGGAGGCAACGGGGTGAGCAGTTCTTC.

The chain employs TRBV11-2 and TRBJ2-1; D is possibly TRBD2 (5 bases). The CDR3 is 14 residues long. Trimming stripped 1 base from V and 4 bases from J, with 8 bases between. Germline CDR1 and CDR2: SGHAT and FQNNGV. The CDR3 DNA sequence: TGTGCCAGCAGCTTAGGAGGGTTTTACAATGAGCAGTTCTTC. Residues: CASSLGGFYNEQFF.

CDR3 DNA sequence: TGCAGCTCAAGGACAGGGGACGAGCAGTTCTTC. It specifies CSSRTGDEQFF. This chain links TRBV29-1 with TRBJ2-1; 9 bases align to TRBD1. The germline gives CDR1 SQVTM, CDR2 ANQGSEA. After removal of 8 bases from V and 10 bases from J, the junction contained 6 bases not matched to a gene. The CDR3 extends over 11 amino acids.

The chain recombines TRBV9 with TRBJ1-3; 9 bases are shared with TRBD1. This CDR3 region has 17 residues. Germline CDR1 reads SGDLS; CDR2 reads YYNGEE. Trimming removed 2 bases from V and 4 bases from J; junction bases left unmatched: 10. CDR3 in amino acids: CASSVGSGTGYGNTIYF. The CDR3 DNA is TGTGCCAGCAGCGTCGGCTCCGGGACAGGGTACGGAAACACCATATATTTT. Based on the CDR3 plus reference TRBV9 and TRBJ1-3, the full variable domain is DSGVTQTPKHLITATGQRVTLRCSPRSGDLSVYWYQQSLDQGLQFLIQYYNGEERAKGNILERFSAQQFPDLHSELNLSSLELGDSALYFCASSVGSGTGYGNTIYFGEGSWLTVV.

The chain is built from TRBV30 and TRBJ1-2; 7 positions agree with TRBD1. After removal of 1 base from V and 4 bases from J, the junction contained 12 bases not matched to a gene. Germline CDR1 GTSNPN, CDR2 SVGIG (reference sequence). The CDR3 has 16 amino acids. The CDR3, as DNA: TGTGCCTGGAGTGCCCCACGGACAGGAAAGATCTATGGCTACACCTTC. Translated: CAWSAPRTGKIYGYTF.

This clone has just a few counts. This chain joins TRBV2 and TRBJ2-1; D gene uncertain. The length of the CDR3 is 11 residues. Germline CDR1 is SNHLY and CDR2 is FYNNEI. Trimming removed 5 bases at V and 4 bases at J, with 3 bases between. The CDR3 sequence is CASSPYNEQFF. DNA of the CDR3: TGTGCCAGCAGTCCATACAATGAGCAGTTCTTC. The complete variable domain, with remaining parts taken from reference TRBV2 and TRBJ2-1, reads EPEVTQTPSHQVTQMGQEVILRCVPISNHLYFYWYRQILGQKVEFLVSFYNNEISEKSEIFDDQFSVERPDGSNFTLKIRSTKLEDSAMYFCASSPYNEQFFGPGTRLTVL.

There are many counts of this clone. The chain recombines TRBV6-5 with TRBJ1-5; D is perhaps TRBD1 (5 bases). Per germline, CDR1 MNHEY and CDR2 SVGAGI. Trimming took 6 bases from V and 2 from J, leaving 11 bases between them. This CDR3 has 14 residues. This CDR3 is CASRKGQGNQPQHF. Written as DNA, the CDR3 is TGTGCCAGCAGAAAGGGGCAGGGCAATCAGCCCCAGCATTTT.

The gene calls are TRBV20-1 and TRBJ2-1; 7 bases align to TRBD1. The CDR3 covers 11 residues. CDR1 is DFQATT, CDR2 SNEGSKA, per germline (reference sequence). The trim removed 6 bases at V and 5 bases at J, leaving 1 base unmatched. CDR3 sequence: CSATGDNEQFF. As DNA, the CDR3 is TGCAGTGCAACAGGGGACAATGAGCAGTTCTTC.

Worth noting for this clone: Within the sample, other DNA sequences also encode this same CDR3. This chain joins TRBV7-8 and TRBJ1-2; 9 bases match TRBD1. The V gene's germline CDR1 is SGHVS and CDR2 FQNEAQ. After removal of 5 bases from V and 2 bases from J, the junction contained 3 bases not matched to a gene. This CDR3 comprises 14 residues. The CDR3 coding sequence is TGTGCCAGCAGCCCCGGACAGGGGAACTATGGCTACACCTTC. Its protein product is CASSPGQGNYGYTF.

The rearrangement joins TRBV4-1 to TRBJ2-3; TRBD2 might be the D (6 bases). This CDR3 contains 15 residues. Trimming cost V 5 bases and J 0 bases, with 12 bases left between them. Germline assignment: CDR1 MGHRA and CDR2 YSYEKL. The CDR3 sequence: CASSYPGTSTDTQYF. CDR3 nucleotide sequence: TGCGCCAGCAGCTACCCGGGGACTAGCACAGATACGCAGTATTTT.